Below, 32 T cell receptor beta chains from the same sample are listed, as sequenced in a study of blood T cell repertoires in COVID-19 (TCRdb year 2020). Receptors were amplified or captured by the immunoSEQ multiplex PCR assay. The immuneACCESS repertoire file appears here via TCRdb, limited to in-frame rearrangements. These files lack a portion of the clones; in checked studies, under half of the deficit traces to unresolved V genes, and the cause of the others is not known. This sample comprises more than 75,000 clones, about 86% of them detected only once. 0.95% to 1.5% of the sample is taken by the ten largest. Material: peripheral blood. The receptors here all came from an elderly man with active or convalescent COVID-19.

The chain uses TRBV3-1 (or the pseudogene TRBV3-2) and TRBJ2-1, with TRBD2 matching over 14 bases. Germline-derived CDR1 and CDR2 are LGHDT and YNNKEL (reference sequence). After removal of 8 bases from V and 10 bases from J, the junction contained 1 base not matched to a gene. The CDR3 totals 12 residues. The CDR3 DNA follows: TGTGCCAGCCGGACTAGCGGGAGGGAGCAGTTCTTC. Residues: CASRTSGREQFF.

DNA for the CDR3: TGCGCCAGCAGCTCTCAATCAGGGGAGATTTACACTGAAGCTTTCTTT. Its translation is CASSSQSGEIYTEAFF. J is TRBJ1-1 and V is TRBV5-1, with TRBD1 as a possible D gene (6 bases). Germline CDR1 SGHRS, CDR2 YFSETQ. Trimming shortened V by 3 bases and J by 3 bases, and 18 bases separated the two germline ends. The length of the CDR3 is 16 residues.

Here the CDR3 DNA reads TGTGCCAGCAGCCTTCCCACAGGGGACACAAAAAACATTCAGTACTTC. Protein: CASSLPTGDTKNIQYF. The genes are TRBV3-1 (or the pseudogene TRBV3-2) and TRBJ2-4; 7 nucleotides match TRBD1. V was pared by 4 bases and J by 4 bases, with 10 bases of the junction left unmatched. This CDR3 has 16 residues. Germline loops: CDR1 LGHDT, CDR2 YNNKEL (reference sequence).

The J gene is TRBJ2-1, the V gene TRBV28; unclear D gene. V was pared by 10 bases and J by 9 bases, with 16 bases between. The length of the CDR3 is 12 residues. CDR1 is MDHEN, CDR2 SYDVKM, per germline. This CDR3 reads CAISAVSVEQFF. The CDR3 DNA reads TGTGCCATTAGTGCCGTCTCCGTTGAGCAGTTCTTC.

The CDR3: CAWSGGVTNEKLFF. The CDR3 DNA follows: TGTGCCTGGAGTGGGGGGGTAACTAATGAAAAACTGTTTTTT. The chain has TRBV30 and TRBJ1-4; possibly TRBD1 for D (5 bases). Deletions cut 1 base from V and 1 base from J, with 7 bases between. The CDR3 is made up of 14 amino acids. Germline loops: CDR1 GTSNPN, CDR2 SVGIG (reference sequence).

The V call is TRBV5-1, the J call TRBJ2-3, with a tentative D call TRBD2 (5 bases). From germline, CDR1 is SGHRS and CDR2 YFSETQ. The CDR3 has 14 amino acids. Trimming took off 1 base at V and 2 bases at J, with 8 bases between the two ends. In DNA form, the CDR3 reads TGCGCCAGCAGCTTGACTAGTCCCACAGATACGCAGTATTTT. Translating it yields CASSLTSPTDTQYF.

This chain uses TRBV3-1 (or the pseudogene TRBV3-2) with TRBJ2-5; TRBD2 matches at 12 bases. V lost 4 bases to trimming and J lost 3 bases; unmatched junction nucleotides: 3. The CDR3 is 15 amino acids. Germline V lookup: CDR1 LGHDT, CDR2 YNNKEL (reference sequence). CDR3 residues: CASSLRLAGEETQYF. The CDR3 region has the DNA TGTGCCAGCAGCCTCAGACTAGCGGGAGAAGAGACCCAGTACTTC.

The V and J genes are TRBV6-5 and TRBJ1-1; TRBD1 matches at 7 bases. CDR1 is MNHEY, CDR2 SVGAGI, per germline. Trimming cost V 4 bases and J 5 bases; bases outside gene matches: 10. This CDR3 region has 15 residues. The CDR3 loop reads CASSWRQGWRTEAFF. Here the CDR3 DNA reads TGTGCCAGCAGTTGGAGACAGGGTTGGAGAACTGAAGCTTTCTTT.

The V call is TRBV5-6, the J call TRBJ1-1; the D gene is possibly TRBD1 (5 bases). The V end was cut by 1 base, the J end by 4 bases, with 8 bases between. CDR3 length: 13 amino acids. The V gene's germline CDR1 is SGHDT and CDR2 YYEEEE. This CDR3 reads CASSLSGGTEAFF. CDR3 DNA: TGTGCCAGCAGCTTGTCGGGGGGCACTGAAGCTTTCTTT.

This CDR3 reads CASILSQSGWYTGELFF. The CDR3 nucleotides are TGTGCCAGCATCCTTTCCCAGTCGGGGTGGTACACCGGGGAGCTGTTTTTT. V usage is TRBV28 and J usage is TRBJ2-2, with D possibly matching TRBD2 (5 bases). Trimming left V 7 bases short and J 3 bases short, with 21 bases between. The CDR3 is 17 residues long. Germline CDR1 and CDR2: MDHEN and SYDVKM.

CDR3 bases: TGCGCCAGCAGCCCCCGGTATAGCGGGAGGGGCAATGAGCAGTTCTTC. Translation gives CASSPRYSGRGNEQFF. The V call is TRBV4-3, the J call TRBJ2-1; 11 bases match TRBD2. CDR1 LGHNA and CDR2 YSLEER come from the germline V gene. J was trimmed by 6 bases and V by 4 bases; bases with no gene match: 8. This CDR3 comprises 16 residues.

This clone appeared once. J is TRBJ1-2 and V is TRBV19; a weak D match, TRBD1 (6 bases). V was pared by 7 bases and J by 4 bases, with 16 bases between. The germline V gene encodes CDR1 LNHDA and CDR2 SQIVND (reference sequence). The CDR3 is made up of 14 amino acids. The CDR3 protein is CASTAGGRSYGYTF. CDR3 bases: TGTGCCAGTACCGCGGGGGGGCGAAGCTATGGCTACACCTTC.

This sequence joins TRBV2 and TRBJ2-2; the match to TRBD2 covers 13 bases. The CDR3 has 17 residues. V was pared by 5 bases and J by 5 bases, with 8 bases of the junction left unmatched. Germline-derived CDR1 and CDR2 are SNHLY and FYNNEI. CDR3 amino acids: CASSPARTSGSTGELFF. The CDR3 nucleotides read TGTGCCAGCAGTCCTGCAAGGACTAGCGGGAGTACCGGGGAGCTGTTTTTT. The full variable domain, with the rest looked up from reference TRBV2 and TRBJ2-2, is EPEVTQTPSHQVTQMGQEVILRCVPISNHLYFYWYRQILGQKVEFLVSFYNNEISEKSEIFDDQFSVERPDGSNFTLKIRSTKLEDSAMYFCASSPARTSGSTGELFFGEGSRLTVL.

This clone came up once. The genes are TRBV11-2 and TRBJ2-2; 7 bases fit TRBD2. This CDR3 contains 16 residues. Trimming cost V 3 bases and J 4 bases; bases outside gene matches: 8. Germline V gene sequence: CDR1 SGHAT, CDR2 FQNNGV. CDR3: CASSFGLAVGTGELFF. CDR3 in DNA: TGTGCCAGCAGCTTCGGGCTAGCGGTAGGCACCGGGGAGCTGTTTTTT.

The CDR3 DNA reads as TGTGCCAGCAGATTGATGGCGGGAGGGCCAGGGTTCACCGGGGAGCTGTTTTTT. This sequence encodes CASRLMAGGPGFTGELFF. This chain links TRBV5-4 with TRBJ2-2, with 9 bases matching TRBD2. Losses at the gene ends were 5 bases for V and 4 bases for J; bases not matched to a gene: 15. The germline gives CDR1 SGHNT, CDR2 YYREEE (reference sequence). The CDR3 is 18 residues long.

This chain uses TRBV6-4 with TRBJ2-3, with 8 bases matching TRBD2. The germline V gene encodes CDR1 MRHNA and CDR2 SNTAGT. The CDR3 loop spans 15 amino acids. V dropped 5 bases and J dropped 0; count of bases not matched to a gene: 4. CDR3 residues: CASSSLAGSTDTQYF. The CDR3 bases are TGTGCCAGCAGTTCTCTAGCGGGTAGCACAGATACGCAGTATTTT.

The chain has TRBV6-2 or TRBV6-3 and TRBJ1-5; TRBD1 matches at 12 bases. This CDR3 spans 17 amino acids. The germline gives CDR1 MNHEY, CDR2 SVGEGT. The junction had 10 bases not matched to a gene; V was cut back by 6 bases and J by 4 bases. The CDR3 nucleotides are TGTGCCAGCAGCAGCAGCGGGGACAGGGGGCTGAATCAGCCCCAGCATTTT. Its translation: CASSSSGDRGLNQPQHF.

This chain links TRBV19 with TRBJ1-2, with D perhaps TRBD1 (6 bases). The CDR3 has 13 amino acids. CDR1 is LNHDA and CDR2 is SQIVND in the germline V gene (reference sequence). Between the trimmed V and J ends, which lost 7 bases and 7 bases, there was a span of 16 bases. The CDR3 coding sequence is TGTGCCAGTACCAGACGGGGAGGGGGTGGCTACACCTTC. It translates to CASTRRGGGGYTF.

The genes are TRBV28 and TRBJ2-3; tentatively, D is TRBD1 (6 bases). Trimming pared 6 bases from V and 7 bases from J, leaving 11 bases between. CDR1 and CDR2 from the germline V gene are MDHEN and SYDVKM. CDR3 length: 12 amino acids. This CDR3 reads CASRDSSHTQYF. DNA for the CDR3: TGTGCCAGCAGGGACAGCTCGCATACGCAGTATTTT.

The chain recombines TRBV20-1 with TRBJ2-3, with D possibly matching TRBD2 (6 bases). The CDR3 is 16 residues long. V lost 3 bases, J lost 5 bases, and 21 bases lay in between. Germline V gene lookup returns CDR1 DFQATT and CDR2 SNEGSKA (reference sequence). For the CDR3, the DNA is TGCAGTGCTAGTACATTGTCTAGCGTGGGAGGAGATACGCAGTATTTT. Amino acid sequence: CSASTLSSVGGDTQYF.

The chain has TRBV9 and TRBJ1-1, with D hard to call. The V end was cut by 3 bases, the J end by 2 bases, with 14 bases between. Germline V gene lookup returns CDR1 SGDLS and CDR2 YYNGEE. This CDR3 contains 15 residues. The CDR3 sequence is CASSGSTGRNTEAFF. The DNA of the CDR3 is TGTGCCAGCAGCGGATCAACCGGGAGAAACACTGAAGCTTTCTTT.

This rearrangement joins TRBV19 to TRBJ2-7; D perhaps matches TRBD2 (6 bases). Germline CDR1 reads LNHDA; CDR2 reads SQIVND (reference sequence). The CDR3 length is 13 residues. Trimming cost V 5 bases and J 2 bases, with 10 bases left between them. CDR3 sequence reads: CASSLAETYEQYF. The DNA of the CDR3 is TGTGCCAGTAGTTTAGCGGAGACCTACGAGCAGTACTTC.

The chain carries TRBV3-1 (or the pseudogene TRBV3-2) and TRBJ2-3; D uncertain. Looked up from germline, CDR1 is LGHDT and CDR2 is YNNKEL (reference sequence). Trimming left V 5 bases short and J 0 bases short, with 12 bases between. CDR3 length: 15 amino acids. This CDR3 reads CASSKTASSTDTQYF. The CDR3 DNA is TGTGCCAGCAGCAAAACAGCATCTAGCACAGATACGCAGTATTTT.

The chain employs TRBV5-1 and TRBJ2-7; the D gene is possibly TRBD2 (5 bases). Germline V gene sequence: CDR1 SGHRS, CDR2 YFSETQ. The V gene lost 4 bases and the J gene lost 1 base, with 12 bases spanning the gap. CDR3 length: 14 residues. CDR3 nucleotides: TGCGCCAGCAGCACAACGGCGGGTTCCTACGAGCAGTACTTC. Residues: CASSTTAGSYEQYF.

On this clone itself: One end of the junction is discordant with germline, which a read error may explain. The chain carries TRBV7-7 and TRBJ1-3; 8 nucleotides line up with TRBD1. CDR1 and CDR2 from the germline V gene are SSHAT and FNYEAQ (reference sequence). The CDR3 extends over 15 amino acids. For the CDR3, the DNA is TGTGCTAGCAGCCGGGGACAGGCTCCTGGAAACACCATATATTTT. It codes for CASSRGQAPGNTIYF.

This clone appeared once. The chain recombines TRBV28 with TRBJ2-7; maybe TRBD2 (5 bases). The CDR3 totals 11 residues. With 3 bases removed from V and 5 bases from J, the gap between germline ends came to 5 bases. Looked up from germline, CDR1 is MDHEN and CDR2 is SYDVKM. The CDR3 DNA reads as TGTGCCAGCAGTTTGCGGGACGAGCAGTACTTC. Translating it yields CASSLRDEQYF.

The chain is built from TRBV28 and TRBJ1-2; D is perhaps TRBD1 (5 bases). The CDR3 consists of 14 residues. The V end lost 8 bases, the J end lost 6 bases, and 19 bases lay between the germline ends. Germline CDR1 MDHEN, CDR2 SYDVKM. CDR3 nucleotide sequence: TGTGCCAGCGTTCTCCCGGGACTGTCAAATGGCTACACCTTC. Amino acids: CASVLPGLSNGYTF.

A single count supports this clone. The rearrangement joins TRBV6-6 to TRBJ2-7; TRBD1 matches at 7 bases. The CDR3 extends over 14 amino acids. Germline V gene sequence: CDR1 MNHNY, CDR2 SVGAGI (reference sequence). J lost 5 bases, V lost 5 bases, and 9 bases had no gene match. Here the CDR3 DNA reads TGTGCCAGCAGTCCCACGACAGGGTCCGACGAGCAGTACTTC. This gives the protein CASSPTTGSDEQYF.

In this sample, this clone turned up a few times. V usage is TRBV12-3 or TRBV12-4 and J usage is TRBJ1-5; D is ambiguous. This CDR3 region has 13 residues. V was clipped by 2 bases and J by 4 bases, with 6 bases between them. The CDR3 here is CASSLTANQPQHF. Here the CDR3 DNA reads TGTGCCAGCAGTTTAACCGCGAATCAGCCCCAGCATTTT.

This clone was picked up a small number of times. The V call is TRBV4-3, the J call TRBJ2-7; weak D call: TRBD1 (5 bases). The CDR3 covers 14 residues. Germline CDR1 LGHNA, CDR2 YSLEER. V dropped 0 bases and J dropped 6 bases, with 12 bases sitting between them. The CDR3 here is CASSQDLGVREQYF. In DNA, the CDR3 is TGCGCCAGCAGCCAAGACTTAGGGGTTCGCGAGCAGTACTTC.

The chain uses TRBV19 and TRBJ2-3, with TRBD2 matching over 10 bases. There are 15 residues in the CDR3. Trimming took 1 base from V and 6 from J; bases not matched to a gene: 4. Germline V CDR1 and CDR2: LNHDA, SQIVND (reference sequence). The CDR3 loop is CASSIGASGSDTQYF. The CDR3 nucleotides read TGTGCCAGTAGTATAGGGGCTAGCGGGAGTGATACGCAGTATTTT.

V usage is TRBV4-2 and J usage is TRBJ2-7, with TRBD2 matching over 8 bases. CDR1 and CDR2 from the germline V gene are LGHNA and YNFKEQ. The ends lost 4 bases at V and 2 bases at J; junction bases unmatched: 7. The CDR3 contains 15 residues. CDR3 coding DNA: TGTGCCAGCAGCCCCGAGGGTAGCGGGACCTACGAGCAGTACTTC. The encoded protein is CASSPEGSGTYEQYF.